These 28 T cell receptor beta chains were sequenced from one sample in a study of T cell responses to AZD1222 COVID-19 vaccine. Data came from immunoSEQ multiplex PCR; TCRdb stores just in-frame clones and leaves some out. The sample consists of 150,000 or so clones, about 87% of them appearing once. The sequencing used peripheral blood, collected on day 0 of AZD1222 vaccination. The receptors come from an adult in good health.

The chain carries TRBV25-1 and TRBJ1-6; D is uncertain. Germline V gene sequence: CDR1 MGHDK, CDR2 SYGVNS. V gave up 2 bases and J gave up 8 bases, with 7 bases separating them. The CDR3 is made up of 13 amino acids. The CDR3 nucleotides are TGTGCCAGCAGTGAAGAGTCGGATTCACCCCTCCACTTT. Translated, it gives CASSEESDSPLHF.

The rearrangement uses TRBV4-2 and TRBJ1-1; D uncertain. CDR3 size: 15 residues. From germline, CDR1 is LGHNA and CDR2 YNFKEQ. V lost 0 bases and J lost 1, with 9 bases in between. Here the CDR3 reads CASSQESRTNTEAFF. CDR3 nucleotides: TGTGCCAGCAGCCAAGAATCCAGGACGAACACTGAAGCTTTCTTT.

This rearrangement joins TRBV5-4 to TRBJ1-3; TRBD1 is a possible D gene (6 bases). V lost 0 bases and J lost 6, with 13 bases in between. The CDR3 contains 15 residues. Germline lookup yields CDR1 SGHNT and CDR2 YYREEE (reference sequence). The CDR3 DNA reads TGTGCCAGCAGCTTGGGCAGGGGCCGAGAAAACACCATATATTTT. This sequence encodes CASSLGRGRENTIYF.

J is TRBJ1-2 and V is TRBV7-3; a possible D gene is TRBD1 (6 bases). V was pared by 4 bases and J by 4 bases, with 13 bases between. The CDR3 has 14 residues. Germline V lookup: CDR1 SGHTA, CDR2 FQGTGA. The DNA of the CDR3 is TGTGCCAGCAGCTCGATGGGACATCCCTATGGCTACACCTTC. Its translation: CASSSMGHPYGYTF.

The chain has TRBV12-5 and TRBJ2-3, with D tentatively TRBD1 or TRBD2 (5 bases each). CDR1 is LGHNT, CDR2 FRNRAP, per germline. V was shortened by 2 bases and J by 1 base, with 10 bases between the two germline ends. CDR3 length: 15 residues. This CDR3 reads CASGLMGVGTDTQYF. For the CDR3, the DNA is TGTGCTAGTGGTTTGATGGGGGTAGGCACAGATACGCAGTATTTT.

The chain links TRBV2 to TRBJ1-2; TRBD1 might be the D (5 bases). The V gene lost 4 bases and the J gene lost 0 bases, with 9 bases spanning the gap. The CDR3 has 14 amino acids. CDR1 and CDR2 from the germline V gene are SNHLY and FYNNEI. CDR3 protein: CASSVDIPNYGYTF. The CDR3 coding sequence is TGTGCCAGCAGTGTGGACATTCCTAACTATGGCTACACCTTC.

This chain joins TRBV6-5 and TRBJ1-2; 10 nucleotides match TRBD1. V gave up 0 bases and J gave up 4 bases; unmatched junction bases: 2. The CDR3 extends over 15 amino acids. Germline values: CDR1 MNHEY, CDR2 SVGAGI. CDR3 in DNA: TGTGCCAGCAGTTACTCGGGACAGGGGACCTATGGCTACACCTTC. It is translated as CASSYSGQGTYGYTF.

The gene calls are TRBV6-5 and TRBJ1-1; TRBD1 matches at 7 bases. The CDR3 loop spans 12 amino acids. Germline CDR1 is MNHEY and CDR2 is SVGAGI. V was pared by 3 bases and J by 7 bases, with 2 bases of the junction left unmatched. The CDR3 nucleotides are TGTGCCAGCAGTTATCGGACAGGTGAAGCTTTCTTT. Amino acid sequence: CASSYRTGEAFF.

V is TRBV5-6 and J is TRBJ2-3; 10 bases map to TRBD2. The CDR3 runs to 13 residues. Trimming removed 6 bases from V and 6 bases from J; junction bases left unmatched: 4. Germline values: CDR1 SGHDT, CDR2 YYEEEE. The CDR3 region is CASNLAGVDTQYF. CDR3 bases: TGTGCCAGCAACCTAGCGGGGGTGGATACGCAGTATTTT. The full variable domain, completed using reference TRBV5-6 and TRBJ2-3, is DAGVTQSPTHLIKTRGQQVTLRCSPKSGHDTVSWYQQALGQGPQFIFQYYEEEERQRGNFPDRFSGHQFPNYSSELNVNALLLGDSALYLCASNLAGVDTQYFGPGTRLTVL.

The V gene is TRBV12-3 or TRBV12-4, the J gene TRBJ2-5; D is possibly TRBD2 (7 bases). CDR3 size: 13 residues. Deletions cut 6 bases from V and 4 bases from J, with 12 bases between. CDR3 bases: TGTGCCAGCAGCGCGGGGGCCCGAGAGACCCAGTACTTC. Protein product: CASSAGARETQYF.

The V call is TRBV28, the J call TRBJ2-3; D is unclear. Germline CDR1 MDHEN, CDR2 SYDVKM. V lost 5 bases and J lost 0, with 3 bases in between. CDR3 length: 12 amino acids. The CDR3 sequence is CASSLSTDTQYF. CDR3 coding DNA: TGTGCCAGCAGTCTTAGCACAGATACGCAGTATTTT.

The genes are TRBV6-5 and TRBJ1-1; weak D call: TRBD1 (6 bases). CDR3 length: 14 residues. CDR1 and CDR2 from the germline V gene are MNHEY and SVGAGI. Trimming cost V 2 bases and J 4 bases, with 11 bases left between them. CDR3 nucleotide sequence: TGTGCCAGCAGTTACGGGGGCCGGGGCACTGAAGCTTTCTTT. Amino acid sequence: CASSYGGRGTEAFF.

V and J are TRBV9 and TRBJ2-6, with D perhaps assigned TRBD1 or TRBD2 (5 bases each). The CDR3 consists of 17 residues. Trimming took 3 bases from V and 6 from J, leaving 19 bases between them. Germline assignment: CDR1 SGDLS and CDR2 YYNGEE. CDR3 protein: CASSANHRFLAANVLTF. CDR3 coding DNA: TGTGCCAGCAGCGCAAATCACAGGTTTCTAGCGGCCAACGTCCTGACTTTC.

This clone was recorded only once. This chain connects TRBV28 to TRBJ1-6; D is unclear. The germline gives CDR1 MDHEN, CDR2 SYDVKM. The CDR3 runs to 16 residues. Trimming stripped 3 bases from V and 0 bases from J, with 9 bases between. The CDR3 coding sequence is TGTGCCAGCAGTTTGCTGGGGAGCTCCTATAATTCACCCCTCCACTTT. Residues: CASSLLGSSYNSPLHF.

The chain has TRBV5-1 and TRBJ1-4, with D unresolved. CDR1 is SGHRS and CDR2 is YFSETQ in the germline V gene. The CDR3 has 16 amino acids. V lost 0 bases and J lost 0, with 9 bases in between. CDR3 coding DNA: TGCGCCAGCAGCTTGGGAACGCTTGCAACTAATGAAAAACTGTTTTTT. Translating gives CASSLGTLATNEKLFF.

The V call is TRBV7-2, the J call TRBJ1-1; D possibly corresponds to TRBD1 (5 bases). V was clipped by 2 bases and J by 7 bases, with 20 bases between them. The length of the CDR3 is 16 residues. Germline values: CDR1 SGHTA, CDR2 FQGNSA. The chain's CDR3 is CASSLRSKGTPLEAFF. The CDR3 nucleotides read TGTGCCAGCAGCTTAAGGTCGAAGGGGACCCCACTTGAAGCTTTCTTT.

The chain recombines TRBV10-2 with TRBJ2-5; D unresolved. This CDR3 region has 12 residues. Trimming took 6 bases from V and 7 from J, leaving 12 bases between them. Germline V gene sequence: CDR1 WSHSY, CDR2 SAAADI. CDR3 in amino acids: CASSTPVGTQYF. Written as DNA, the CDR3 is TGCGCCAGCAGCACCCCCGTAGGGACCCAGTACTTC.

The chain joins TRBV7-3 to TRBJ1-2, with 8 bases fitting TRBD1. The CDR3 totals 15 residues. V shed 2 bases and J 5 bases; nucleotides not matched to a gene: 7. Per germline, CDR1 SGHTA and CDR2 FQGTGA. CDR3 in amino acids: CASSLGSGQGYGYTF. The CDR3 bases are TGTGCCAGCAGCTTAGGGTCCGGACAGGGTTATGGCTACACCTTC. The full variable domain, completed using reference TRBV7-3 and TRBJ1-2, is GAGVSQTPSNKVTEKGKYVELRCDPISGHTALYWYRQSLGQGPEFLIYFQGTGAADDSGLPNDRFFAVRPEGSVSTLKIQRTERGDSAVYLCASSLGSGQGYGYTFGSGTRLTVV.

The chain has TRBV6-4 and TRBJ1-2, with a tentative D call TRBD1 (5 bases). Looked up from germline, CDR1 is MRHNA and CDR2 is SNTAGT. V was clipped by 4 bases and J by 2 bases, with 11 bases between them. This CDR3 is built from 14 residues. The CDR3 is CASSVRGHNYGYTF. CDR3 nucleotide sequence: TGTGCCAGCAGTGTAAGGGGCCACAACTATGGCTACACCTTC.

In its sample, this clone was seen once. V gene TRBV27 combines with J gene TRBJ1-2; TRBD1 matches at 10 bases. This CDR3 contains 15 residues. Germline lookup yields CDR1 MNHEY and CDR2 SMNVEV (reference sequence). The ends lost 3 bases at V and 2 bases at J; junction bases unmatched: 3. In DNA, the CDR3 is TGTGCCAGCAGTTTGGGACAGGGGTCCAACTATGGCTACACCTTC. This encodes CASSLGQGSNYGYTF.

The chain couples TRBV12-3 or TRBV12-4 to TRBJ1-3; D is ambiguous. V lost 6 bases and J lost 6, with 6 bases in between. This CDR3 has 11 amino acids. In DNA form, the CDR3 reads TGTGCCAGCAGACCCGAAAACACCATATATTTT. Amino acids: CASRPENTIYF.

The rearrangement uses TRBV7-2 and TRBJ1-6, with D possibly being TRBD1 (5 bases). The V end lost 5 bases, the J end lost 7 bases, and 15 bases lay between the germline ends. CDR3 size: 15 residues. The germline V gene has CDR1 SGHTA and CDR2 FQGNSA. CDR3 sequence (DNA): TGTGCCAGCAGCGTAGAGGGGACGGGGAATTCACCCCTCCACTTT. Amino acid sequence: CASSVEGTGNSPLHF.

CDR3 sequence reads: CASSLMDGAPGGDGYTF. The DNA for the CDR3 is TGTGCCAGCAGCTTGATGGACGGTGCACCGGGAGGCGATGGCTACACCTTC. V gene TRBV5-6 combines with J gene TRBJ1-2; D not certain. Trimming took off 1 base at V and 6 bases at J, with 22 bases between the two ends. Per germline, CDR1 SGHDT and CDR2 YYEEEE. CDR3 size: 17 residues.

The chain has TRBV7-2 and TRBJ1-3; no firm D call. This CDR3 has 12 residues. The germline V gene encodes CDR1 SGHTA and CDR2 FQGNSA. V was shortened by 3 bases and J by 4 bases, with 4 bases between the two germline ends. CDR3 amino acids: CASSFRGNTIYF. The CDR3 bases are TGTGCCAGCAGCTTTAGGGGAAACACCATATATTTT. Full variable domain (missing parts from reference TRBV7-2 and TRBJ1-3): GAGVSQSPSNKVTEKGKDVELRCDPISGHTALYWYRQSLGQGLEFLIYFQGNSAPDKSGLPSDRFSAERTGGSVSTLTIQRTQQEDSAVYLCASSFRGNTIYFGEGSWLTVV.

The J gene is TRBJ1-1, the V gene TRBV27, with TRBD1 matching over 7 bases. After removal of 4 bases from V and 4 bases from J, the junction contained 15 bases not matched to a gene. The CDR3 has 17 amino acids. CDR1 and CDR2 (germline): MNHEY, SMNVEV (reference sequence). CDR3 in amino acids: CASSSTQHRGRGTEAFF. The CDR3 DNA is TGTGCCAGCAGTTCAACGCAGCACAGGGGCCGGGGCACTGAAGCTTTCTTT.

CDR3 residues: CASSVLSDRVEGYTF. Written as DNA, the CDR3 is TGTGCCAGCTCAGTTCTCTCCGACAGGGTTGAAGGCTACACCTTC. The chain couples TRBV18 to TRBJ1-2; 7 bases are shared with TRBD1. The J segment lost 8 bases and the V segment lost 5 bases, leaving 14 bases of the junction unmatched. Germline V lookup: CDR1 KGHSH, CDR2 LQKENI. The CDR3 has 15 residues.

The chain uses TRBV30 and TRBJ1-6, with TRBD1 matching 9 bases. From germline, CDR1 is GTSNPN and CDR2 SVGIG (reference sequence). CDR3 length: 14 residues. V was clipped by 3 bases and J by 7 bases; unmatched bases: 4. This CDR3 reads CAWRAQGANSPLHF. The DNA of the CDR3 is TGTGCCTGGAGGGCACAGGGGGCGAATTCACCCCTCCACTTT.

In its sample, this clone was seen a few times. The chain combines TRBV18 with TRBJ2-2; 12 bases agree with TRBD2. This CDR3 has 16 amino acids. Germline V lookup: CDR1 KGHSH, CDR2 LQKENI. J gave up 0 bases and V 6 bases, and 2 bases lay outside the gene matches. CDR3 sequence reads: CASSLAGGTNTGELFF. The CDR3 DNA is TGTGCCAGCTCCCTAGCGGGGGGGACGAACACCGGGGAGCTGTTTTTT.